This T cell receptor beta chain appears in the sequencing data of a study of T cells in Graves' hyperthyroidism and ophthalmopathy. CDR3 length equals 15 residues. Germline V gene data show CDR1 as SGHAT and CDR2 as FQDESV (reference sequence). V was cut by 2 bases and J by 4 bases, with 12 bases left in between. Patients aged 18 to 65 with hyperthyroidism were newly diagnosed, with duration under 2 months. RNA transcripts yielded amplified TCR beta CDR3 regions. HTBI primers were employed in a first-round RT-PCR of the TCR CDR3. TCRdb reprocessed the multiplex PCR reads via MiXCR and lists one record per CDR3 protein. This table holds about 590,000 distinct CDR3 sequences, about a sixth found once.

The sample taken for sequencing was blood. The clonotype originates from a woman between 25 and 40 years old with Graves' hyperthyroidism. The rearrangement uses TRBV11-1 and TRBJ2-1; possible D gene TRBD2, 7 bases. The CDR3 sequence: CASSLWGGQYNEQFF. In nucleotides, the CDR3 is TGTGCCAGCAGCTTATGGGGGGGGCAGTACAATGAGCAGTTCTTC.